The 31 T cell receptor beta chains presented below share a single source sample, sequenced in a study of T cells after yellow fever vaccination. TCRdb reprocessed the 5' RACE reads via MiXCR and lists one record per CDR3 protein. This sample has about 340,000 distinct CDR3 sequences; approximately 12% occur once, and the top ten carry 2.5% to 3.5%. The source was CD4+ T cells sorted from PBMCs, collected 15 days after the yellow fever booster vaccination. The origin of the receptors is a man aged 18 to 29 who received the YFV17D yellow fever vaccine.

Only a few counts were recorded for this clonotype. The chain uses TRBV6-2 or TRBV6-3 and TRBJ1-2; possible D gene TRBD1, 5 bases. Germline V lookup: CDR1 MNHEY, CDR2 SVGEGT. Trimming removed 5 bases at V and 4 bases at J, with 11 bases between. The CDR3 consists of 13 residues. CDR3 in amino acids: CASSQSTVYGYTF. CDR3 nucleotide sequence: TGTGCCAGCAGTCAGTCGACAGTCTATGGCTACACCTTC.

This clonotype turned up a few times. The V and J genes are TRBV20-1 and TRBJ2-3; the match to TRBD2 covers 11 bases. J was trimmed by 2 bases and V by 8 bases; bases with no gene match: 9. The CDR3 extends over 15 amino acids. Germline V gene sequence: CDR1 DFQATT, CDR2 SNEGSKA (reference sequence). The CDR3 DNA reads as TGCAGTCCAAGACTAGCGGGGAGTAACACAGATACGCAGTATTTT. It is translated as CSPRLAGSNTDTQYF.

V usage is TRBV19 and J usage is TRBJ2-5; D might be TRBD1 (5 bases). CDR1 and CDR2 (germline): LNHDA, SQIVND (reference sequence). The CDR3 covers 13 residues. Between the trimmed V and J ends, which lost 5 bases and 9 bases, there was a span of 16 bases. CDR3 region: CASSPRTPEPQYF. In DNA form, the CDR3 reads TGTGCCAGTAGTCCACGGACACCCGAACCCCAGTACTTC.

This clonotype appeared a few times. At one end the junction does not follow the germline gene, possibly because of a read error. The gene calls are TRBV29-1 and TRBJ2-4, with 9 bases identical to TRBD1. The CDR3 is 11 residues long. CDR1 and CDR2 from the germline V gene are SQVTM and ANQGSEA. The chain's CDR3 is CSAAGQGTLVF. CDR3 bases: TGCAGCGCCGCGGGACAGGGAACCTTGGTCTTC.

The genes are TRBV6-1 and TRBJ1-1; maybe TRBD1 (6 bases). V was shortened by 7 bases and J by 1 base, with 10 bases between the two germline ends. This CDR3 is built from 13 residues. The germline V gene encodes CDR1 MNHNS and CDR2 SASEGT. The CDR3 nucleotides read TGTGCCAGCACCCCACAGGGGAACACTGAAGCTTTCTTT. Its protein is CASTPQGNTEAFF.

The table lists this clonotype with many counts. The chain combines TRBV7-2 with TRBJ2-7; D perhaps matches TRBD2 (5 bases). CDR1 and CDR2 (germline): SGHTA, FQGNSA. The CDR3 runs 14 residues. Trimming cost V 0 bases and J 2 bases, with 8 bases left between them. The CDR3 DNA reads as TGTGCCAGCAGCTTAGCCGGGAACCCCTACGAGCAGTACGTC. Protein sequence: CASSLAGNPYEQYV.

This clonotype is a singleton in its sample. The rearrangement joins TRBV6-2 or TRBV6-3 to TRBJ2-1; D not resolved. The CDR3 covers 14 residues. Germline V gene sequence: CDR1 MNHEY, CDR2 SVGEGT. V dropped 8 bases and J dropped 4 bases, with 15 bases sitting between them. In DNA, the CDR3 is TGTGCCAGCGCCCGATCAGCGATGTACAATGAGCAGTTCTTC. Translated, it gives CASARSAMYNEQFF.

This clonotype has ten or more counts. V gene TRBV10-3 combines with J gene TRBJ1-2, with 7 bases identical to TRBD1. Germline CDR1 and CDR2: ENHRY and SYGVKD. J lost 4 bases, V lost 3 bases, and 2 bases had no gene match. This CDR3 comprises 13 residues. The CDR3 spells CAISEGGSYGYTF. CDR3 coding DNA: TGTGCCATCAGTGAAGGGGGCAGCTATGGCTACACCTTC.

The rearrangement uses TRBV9 and TRBJ2-7; TRBD2 matches at 7 bases. Per the germline V gene, CDR1 is SGDLS and CDR2 is YYNGEE. Unmatched junction bases numbered 3, after V lost 0 bases and J lost 0 bases. This CDR3 is built from 15 residues. In nucleotides, the CDR3 is TGTGCCAGCAGCGTAGGCGGGGGAAACTCCTACGAGCAGTACTTC. It is translated as CASSVGGGNSYEQYF. The complete variable domain, with remaining parts taken from reference TRBV9 and TRBJ2-7, reads DSGVTQTPKHLITATGQRVTLRCSPRSGDLSVYWYQQSLDQGLQFLIQYYNGEERAKGNILERFSAQQFPDLHSELNLSSLELGDSALYFCASSVGGGNSYEQYFGPGTRLTVT.

This clonotype has ten or more counts. The rearrangement uses TRBV27 and TRBJ1-5; D gene uncertain. The CDR3 sequence is 15 residues long. CDR1 is MNHEY and CDR2 is SMNVEV in the germline V gene (reference sequence). The ends were cut back, 6 bases at V and 0 bases at J, with 12 bases in the middle. The CDR3 DNA sequence: TGTGCCAGCAGGAAATACAGAGATAGCAATCAGCCCCAGCATTTT. Its protein product is CASRKYRDSNQPQHF.

This clonotype has a handful of counts. The rearrangement links TRBV4-1 to TRBJ2-5, with 10 bases matching TRBD2. Per the germline V gene, CDR1 is MGHRA and CDR2 is YSYEKL. Trimming cost V 0 bases and J 2 bases; bases outside gene matches: 6. This CDR3 is built from 17 residues. CDR3 loop: CASSQDKLLAGQETQYF. CDR3 sequence (DNA): TGCGCCAGCAGCCAAGATAAACTACTAGCGGGGCAAGAGACCCAGTACTTC.

The chain is built from TRBV27 and TRBJ1-2; D might be TRBD1 (6 bases). The CDR3 is 15 residues long. Germline-derived CDR1 and CDR2 are MNHEY and SMNVEV (reference sequence). V shed 7 bases and J shed 4 bases, with 19 bases lying between them. DNA of the CDR3: TGTGCCAGCACTCCGTCCCCCACAGGGACCTATGGCTACACCTTC. As protein: CASTPSPTGTYGYTF.

This clonotype was observed a handful of times. The chain carries TRBV7-2 and TRBJ2-2, with D perhaps TRBD1 (5 bases). Trimming pared 0 bases from V and 4 bases from J, leaving 6 bases between. Germline CDR1 is SGHTA and CDR2 is FQGNSA. The CDR3 covers 14 residues. In DNA, the CDR3 is TGTGCCAGCAGCTTAGCCACAGGCACCGGGGAGCTGTTTTTT. Its protein is CASSLATGTGELFF.

J is TRBJ2-7 and V is TRBV27; D might be TRBD1 (5 bases). The CDR3 has 12 residues. V was trimmed by 8 bases and J by 3 bases, leaving 11 bases between them. Germline V CDR1 and CDR2: MNHEY, SMNVEV (reference sequence). The CDR3 region has the DNA TGTGCCAGCCCAGGGTCCCTCTACGAGCAGTACGTC. The encoded protein is CASPGSLYEQYV.

This clonotype has just a few counts. The V call is TRBV20-1, the J call TRBJ2-2; no clear D gene. Germline loops: CDR1 DFQATT, CDR2 SNEGSKA (reference sequence). Deletions cut 6 bases from V and 2 bases from J, with 19 bases between. The CDR3 spans 16 residues. CDR3 loop: CSAPGMGSANTGELFF. CDR3 DNA: TGCAGTGCCCCTGGCATGGGTTCAGCTAACACCGGGGAGCTGTTTTTT.

This clonotype showed up just a few times. V usage is TRBV7-9 and J usage is TRBJ1-4, with TRBD1 matching over 12 bases. The CDR3 covers 15 residues. V gave up 8 bases and J gave up 8 bases; unmatched junction bases: 9. Germline values: CDR1 SEHNR, CDR2 FQNEAQ (reference sequence). The CDR3 bases are TGTGCCAGCGCGGGACAGGGGGCTCGGAGCGAAAAACTGTTTTTT. This codes for CASAGQGARSEKLFF.

In this sample, this clonotype turned up a few times. The chain couples TRBV9 to TRBJ1-4; D is unclear. The V end was cut by 0 bases, the J end by 8 bases, with 11 bases between. Germline V gene sequence: CDR1 SGDLS, CDR2 YYNGEE. This CDR3 has 14 residues. CDR3 loop: CASSVGVEDEKLFF. Here the CDR3 DNA reads TGTGCCAGCAGCGTAGGGGTTGAAGACGAAAAACTGTTTTTT.

V and J are TRBV5-1 and TRBJ2-2, with D tentatively TRBD1 (6 bases). Between the trimmed V and J ends, which lost 4 bases and 7 bases, there was a span of 11 bases. The CDR3 runs to 13 residues. CDR1 and CDR2 from the germline V gene are SGHRS and YFSETQ. This CDR3 reads CASSTGQRGELFF. CDR3 DNA sequence: TGCGCCAGCAGCACAGGGCAGCGCGGGGAGCTGTTTTTT. The complete variable domain, with remaining parts taken from reference TRBV5-1 and TRBJ2-2, reads KAGVTQTPRYLIKTRGQQVTLSCSPISGHRSVSWYQQTPGQGLQFLFEYFSETQRNKGNFPGRFSGRQFSNSRSEMNVSTLELGDSALYLCASSTGQRGELFFGEGSRLTVL.

This clonotype showed up just a few times. The chain is built from TRBV20-1 and TRBJ2-7; no firm D call. V was trimmed by 2 bases and J by 4 bases, leaving 9 bases between them. Germline CDR1 reads DFQATT; CDR2 reads SNEGSKA (reference sequence). This CDR3 has 12 residues. DNA of the CDR3: TGCAGTGCTAGAACAGTGAATTACGAGCAGTACGTC. This sequence encodes CSARTVNYEQYV.

This clonotype was recorded a few times. This chain connects TRBV6-5 to TRBJ1-2; D is uncertain. The CDR3 covers 14 residues. The V gene's germline CDR1 is MNHEY and CDR2 SVGAGI. With 6 bases removed from V and 4 bases from J, the gap between germline ends came to 15 bases. This chain's CDR3 is CASSPIQAGYGYTF. The CDR3 DNA reads as TGTGCCAGCAGCCCCATCCAGGCAGGCTATGGCTACACCTTC.

This clonotype was counted many times. The gene calls are TRBV27 and TRBJ2-5, with D unclear. V gave up 6 bases and J gave up 1 base, with 9 bases separating them. Germline CDR1 is MNHEY and CDR2 is SMNVEV (reference sequence). This CDR3 region has 13 residues. The CDR3 protein is CASSPLVQETQYF. In DNA, the CDR3 is TGTGCCAGCAGCCCATTGGTCCAAGAGACCCAGTACTTC.

This clonotype appeared a few times. V gene TRBV5-4 combines with J gene TRBJ2-7, with TRBD1 identical over 9 bases. This CDR3 has 14 amino acids. Germline CDR1 and CDR2: SGHNT and YYREEE (reference sequence). The trim removed 7 bases at V and 3 bases at J, leaving 8 bases unmatched. In DNA, the CDR3 is TGTGCCAGCGCCCCGGTGGGACAGGGCTACGAGCAGTACTTC. This codes for CASAPVGQGYEQYF.

The rearrangement joins TRBV7-9 to TRBJ2-7; D uncertain. Germline assignment: CDR1 SEHNR and CDR2 FQNEAQ (reference sequence). There are 13 residues in the CDR3. V lost 3 bases to trimming and J lost 4 bases, with 10 bases between them. The CDR3 spells CASSFPPRYEQYF. The CDR3 coding sequence is TGTGCCAGCAGCTTCCCACCACGGTACGAGCAGTACTTC.

Many counts were recorded for this clonotype. The V gene is TRBV24-1, the J gene TRBJ1-5; TRBD1 matches 9 bases. The CDR3 consists of 14 residues. Germline assignment: CDR1 KGHDR and CDR2 SFDVKD. The trim removed 7 bases at V and 11 bases at J, leaving 11 bases unmatched. The DNA of the CDR3 is TGTGCCACCAGCCACCGGGACAGGGAGGGAACCCAGCATTTT. Translating it yields CATSHRDREGTQHF.

Here the CDR3 reads CASSRGGGTVYNEQFF. DNA for the CDR3: TGTGCCAGCAGCCGCGGGGGGGGGACGGTATACAATGAGCAGTTCTTC. The V gene is TRBV3-1, the J gene TRBJ2-1; TRBD2 agrees at 9 bases. CDR1 and CDR2 (germline): LGHDT, YNNKEL (reference sequence). Trimming removed 4 bases from V and 4 bases from J; junction bases left unmatched: 8. CDR3 length: 16 residues.

This clonotype was observed many times. This sequence joins TRBV7-3 and TRBJ1-1; 7 bases are a match to TRBD1. This CDR3 spans 12 amino acids. V trimming: 5 bases; J trimming: 9 bases; junction bases outside the gene matches: 6. Germline V gene lookup returns CDR1 SGHTA and CDR2 FQGTGA. The CDR3 nucleotides are TGTGCCAGCAGCCCCCAGGGGGGTCAAGCTTTCTTT. Its protein is CASSPQGGQAFF.

This clonotype was detected a few times. The J gene is TRBJ1-5, the V gene TRBV2; D call uncertain. Germline CDR1 SNHLY, CDR2 FYNNEI. Trimming shortened V by 3 bases and J by 5 bases, and 14 bases separated the two germline ends. The CDR3 runs 15 residues. CDR3 loop: CASSDRRGGDQPQHF. CDR3 DNA: TGTGCCAGCAGTGATCGGCGCGGCGGGGATCAGCCCCAGCATTTT.

This rearrangement joins TRBV6-2 or TRBV6-3 to TRBJ1-1; D is ambiguous. CDR1 and CDR2 from the germline V gene are MNHEY and SVGEGT. Trimming pared 4 bases from V and 4 bases from J, leaving 13 bases between. The CDR3 loop spans 14 amino acids. The CDR3 coding sequence is TGTGCCAGCAGTTTCCCCCAGGTAACCACTGAAGCTTTCTTT. Translating gives CASSFPQVTTEAFF.

In this sample, this clonotype turned up a few times. This chain links TRBV6-5 with TRBJ2-3; 8 positions match TRBD2. The CDR3 totals 14 residues. Trimming cost V 2 bases and J 5 bases; bases outside gene matches: 3. Germline V gene sequence: CDR1 MNHEY, CDR2 SVGAGI. The CDR3 coding sequence is TGTGCCAGCAGTTACGATCTAGCGGGAGATACGCAGTATTTT. This translates into CASSYDLAGDTQYF.

This clonotype appeared a few times. The J gene is TRBJ1-6, the V gene TRBV20-1; tentative D call: TRBD1 (6 bases). CDR3 length: 12 amino acids. CDR1 is DFQATT and CDR2 is SNEGSKA in the germline V gene (reference sequence). CDR3 in amino acids: CITGSDNSPLHF. The CDR3 coding sequence is TGCATAACAGGGTCCGATAATTCACCCCTCCACTTT.

In this sample, this clonotype turned up many times. The gene calls are TRBV4-3 and TRBJ1-6, with a possible D match to TRBD1 (6 bases). The CDR3 loop spans 14 amino acids. Trimming removed 0 bases from V and 9 bases from J, with 9 bases in between. Germline V gene data show CDR1 as LGHNA and CDR2 as YSLEER. The CDR3: CASSQDRGISPLHF. The CDR3 region has the DNA TGCGCCAGCAGCCAAGACAGGGGAATTTCACCCCTCCACTTT.